The entry below gives a single T cell receptor beta chain sequence along with its context. The PCR ran on 60 Vbeta and 13 Jbeta primers. The repertoire was sequenced with immunoSEQ multiplex PCR; TCRdb's copy has only in-frame clones and lacks some. Among some 110,000 clones, 71% were seen once, and the ten largest hold 2.5% to 3.5%. The source of the sample is a study of cytomegalovirus exposure and HLA in healthy donors. V was shortened by 1 base and J by 2 bases, with 7 bases between the two germline ends. Germline CDR1 is SGHDN and CDR2 is FVKESK. The CDR3 runs 14 residues. The receptor comes from a female donor in good health and CMV-seronegative. The chain has TRBV14 and TRBJ2-3, with D possibly matching TRBD1 (5 bases). The source material was PBMCs. The CDR3 sequence is CASSQGQYTDTQYF. The CDR3, as DNA: TGTGCCAGCAGCCAAGGACAGTACACAGATACGCAGTATTTT. The full variable domain, its missing parts supplied by reference TRBV14 and TRBJ2-3, is EAGVTQFPSHSVIEKGQTVTLRCDPISGHDNLYWYRRVMGKEIKFLLHFVKESKQDESGMPNNRFLAERTGGTYSTLKVQPAELEDSGVYFCASSQGQYTDTQYFGPGTRLTVL.